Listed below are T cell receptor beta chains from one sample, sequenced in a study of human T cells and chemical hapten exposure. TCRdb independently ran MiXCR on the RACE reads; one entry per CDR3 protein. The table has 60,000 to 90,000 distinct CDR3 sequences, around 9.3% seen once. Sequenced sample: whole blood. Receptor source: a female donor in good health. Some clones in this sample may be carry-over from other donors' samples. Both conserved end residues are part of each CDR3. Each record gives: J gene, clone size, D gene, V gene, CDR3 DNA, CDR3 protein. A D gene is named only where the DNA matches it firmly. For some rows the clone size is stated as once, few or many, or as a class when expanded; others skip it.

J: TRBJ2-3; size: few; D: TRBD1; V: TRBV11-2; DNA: TGTGCCAGCAGCTTAGTCAGGGGGCCAGATACGCAGTATTTT; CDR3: CASSLVRGPDTQYF
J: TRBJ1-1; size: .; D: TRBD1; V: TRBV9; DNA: TGTGCCAGCAGCGGGACAGGGTCAACTGAAGCTTTCTTT; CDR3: CASSGTGSTEAFF
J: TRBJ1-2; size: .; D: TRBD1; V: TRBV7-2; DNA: TGTGCCAGCAGCTTAGAAGGGGGCGTAGATGGCTACACCTTC; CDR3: CASSLEGGVDGYTF
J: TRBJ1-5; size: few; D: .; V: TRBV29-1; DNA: TGCAGCGTTGGGTTCGTAAATCAGCCCCAGCATTTT; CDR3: CSVGFVNQPQHF
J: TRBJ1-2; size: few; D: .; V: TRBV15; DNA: TGTGCCACCAGCAGAGATGGAAGCTATGGCTACACCTTC; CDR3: CATSRDGSYGYTF
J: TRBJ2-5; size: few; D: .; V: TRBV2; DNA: TGTGCCAGCAGTGAAGCTACAGGCGAAGAGACCCAGTACTTC; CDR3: CASSEATGEETQYF
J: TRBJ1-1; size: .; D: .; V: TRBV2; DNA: TGTGCCAGCAGTGATATGGCAGCTACGAACACTGAAGCTTTCTTT; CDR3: CASSDMAATNTEAFF
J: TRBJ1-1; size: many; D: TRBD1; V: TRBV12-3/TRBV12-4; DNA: TGTGCCAGCAGTGTGGACAGGGGGCCGACTGAAGCTTTCTTT; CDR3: CASSVDRGPTEAFF
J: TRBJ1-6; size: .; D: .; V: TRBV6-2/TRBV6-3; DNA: TGTGCCAGCGGTTTGTGGCAGCAGGGATCGCCCCTCCACTTT; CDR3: CASGLWQQGSPLHF
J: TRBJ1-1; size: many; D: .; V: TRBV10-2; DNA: TGCGCCAGTAAATCAGGGGTTACTGAAGCTTTCTTT; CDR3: CASKSGVTEAFF
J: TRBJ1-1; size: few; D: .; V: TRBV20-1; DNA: TGCAGTGCTAGCGGGAGTAACACTGAAGCTTTCTTT; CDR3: CSASGSNTEAFF
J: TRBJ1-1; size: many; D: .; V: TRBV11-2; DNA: TGTGCCAGCAGCTTATTGTTGAAGGCTGAAGCTTTCTTT; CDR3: CASSLLLKAEAFF
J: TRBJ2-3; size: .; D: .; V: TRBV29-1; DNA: TGCAGCGTTGAAGACAACACAGATACGCAGTATTTT; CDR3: CSVEDNTDTQYF
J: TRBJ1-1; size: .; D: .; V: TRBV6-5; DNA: TGTGCCAGCAGTTACTCCCCTGGAATAGTGACTGAAGCTTTCTTT; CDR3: CASSYSPGIVTEAFF
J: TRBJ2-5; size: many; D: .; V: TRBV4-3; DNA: TGCGCCAGCAGCTACCGGCTGCAAGAGACCCAGTACTTC; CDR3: CASSYRLQETQYF
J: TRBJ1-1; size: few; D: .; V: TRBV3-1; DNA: TGTGCCAGCAGCCAAGATAAGGTCGCAGGGCGAGACACTGAAGCTTTCTTT; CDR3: CASSQDKVAGRDTEAFF
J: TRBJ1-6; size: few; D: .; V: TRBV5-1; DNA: TGCGCCAGCAGCTTGCCGGGTCCCGAATATAATTCACCCCTCCACTTT; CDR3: CASSLPGPEYNSPLHF
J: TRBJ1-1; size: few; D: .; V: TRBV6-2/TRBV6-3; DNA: TGTGCCAGCAGTTACGGGTCGGTGGTCATGAACACTGAAGCTTTCTTT; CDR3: CASSYGSVVMNTEAFF
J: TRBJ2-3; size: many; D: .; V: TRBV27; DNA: TGTGCCAGCAGTTCCACCAGGGTACCAGATACGCAGTATTTT; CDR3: CASSSTRVPDTQYF
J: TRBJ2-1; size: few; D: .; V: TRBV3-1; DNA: TGTGCCAGCAGACCCCAGGGACCGCTCTCCTACAATGAGCAGTTCTTC; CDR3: CASRPQGPLSYNEQFF
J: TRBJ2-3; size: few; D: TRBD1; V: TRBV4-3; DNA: TGCGCCAGCAGCCTCCTACAGGGGAGCACAGATACGCAGTATTTT; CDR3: CASSLLQGSTDTQYF
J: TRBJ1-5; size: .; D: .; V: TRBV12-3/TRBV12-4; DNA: TGTGCCAGCAGTTCCGGGGGATCGGACAAGCCGGTGGGGCCCCAGCATTTT; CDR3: CASSSGGSDKPVGPQHF
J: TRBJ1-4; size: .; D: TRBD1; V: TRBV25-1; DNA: TGTGCCAGCAATCCGACAGGGCTTCATGAAAAACTGTTTTTT; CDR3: CASNPTGLHEKLFF
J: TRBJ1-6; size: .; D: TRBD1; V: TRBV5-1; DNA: TGCGCCAGCAGCTTGGCCGGGGACAGGGGCGAATCACCCCTCCACTTT; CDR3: CASSLAGDRGESPLHF
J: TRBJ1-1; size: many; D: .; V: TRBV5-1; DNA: TGCGCCAGCAGCTTCAACCCGGGACACACTGAAGCTTTCTTT; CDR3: CASSFNPGHTEAFF
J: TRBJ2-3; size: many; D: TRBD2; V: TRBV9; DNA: TGTGCCAGCAGCGTAGCGAGCGGGGGGGCCCCAGATACGCAGTATTTT; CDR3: CASSVASGGAPDTQYF
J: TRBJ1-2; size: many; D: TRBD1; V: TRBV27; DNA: TGTGCCAGCAGTACACAGGGGCCTAACTATGGCTACACCTTC; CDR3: CASSTQGPNYGYTF
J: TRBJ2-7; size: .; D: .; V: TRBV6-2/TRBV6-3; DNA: TGTGCCAGCAGTTACTCCCGAGGAGGGTGGTACGAGCAGTACTTC; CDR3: CASSYSRGGWYEQYF
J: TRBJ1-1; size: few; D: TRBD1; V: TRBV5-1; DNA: TGCGCCAGCAGCGATCCGGGACAGGGTACAGGTGAAGCTTTCTTT; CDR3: CASSDPGQGTGEAFF
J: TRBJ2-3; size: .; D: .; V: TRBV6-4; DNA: TGTGCCAGCAGTGATAAGGGCACTTTCACAGATACGCAGTATTTT; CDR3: CASSDKGTFTDTQYF
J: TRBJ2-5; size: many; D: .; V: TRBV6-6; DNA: TGTGCCAGCAGTTACCCATTCGGGGGTCCGGGGCAAGAGACCCAGTACTTC; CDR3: CASSYPFGGPGQETQYF
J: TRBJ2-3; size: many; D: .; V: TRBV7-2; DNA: TGTGCCAGCAGCTTAGACCCCCACCCGGCAGATACGCAGTATTTT; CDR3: CASSLDPHPADTQYF
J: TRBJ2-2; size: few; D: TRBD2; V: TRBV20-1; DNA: TGCAGTGCCCGACTAGCGGGGGGGCGTGACACCGGGGAGCTGTTTTTT; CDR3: CSARLAGGRDTGELFF
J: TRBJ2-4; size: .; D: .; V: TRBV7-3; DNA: TGTGCCAGCAGCTTAACGAGGTCCTCTTCGGAAAACATTCAGTACTTC; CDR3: CASSLTRSSSENIQYF
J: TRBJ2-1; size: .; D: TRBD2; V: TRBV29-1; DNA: TGCAGCGTTGAATTGGGGGGGGATGAGCAGTTCTTC; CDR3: CSVELGGDEQFF
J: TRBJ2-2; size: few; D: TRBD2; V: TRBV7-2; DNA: TGTGTCAGCAGCTTGGCGGGGGGGACCGGGGAGCTGTTTTTT; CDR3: CVSSLAGGTGELFF